This T cell receptor beta chain comes out of a study of blood T cells in healthy people across ages. Study observations and caveats: Per million T cells, the diversity of TCR beta decreased roughly linearly as age advanced. PBMCs left unsorted prevented a conclusive naive versus antigen-experienced comparison. Greater diversity and more naive CD4+ cells were seen in long-lived donors than in aged donors.

Regarding this clonotype: Its antigen is still unknown.

With a J-beta primer mix and a sample-barcoded 5' primer, a second PCR ran 7 to 11 cycles. TCRdb ran MiXCR on the 5' RACE reads and lists one entry per CDR3 protein. The sample shows about 2 million distinct CDR3 sequences, 40% to 55% of them seen only once. Germline loops: CDR1 SGHKS, CDR2 YYEKEE (reference sequence). Trimming took 4 bases from V and 15 from J; bases not matched to a gene: 7. The length of the CDR3 is 12 residues. This receptor was identified in a woman between 40 and 50 years old in good health. This chain joins TRBV5-5 and TRBJ2-1, with 10 nucleotides matching TRBD2. The sample consisted of blood. CDR3 in amino acids: CASSLSGGVSFF. The CDR3 bases are TGTGCCAGCAGCCTAAGCGGGGGGGTATCGTTCTTC.